This T cell receptor (beta chain) was profiled in a study of blood T cell repertoires in COVID-19. As for the study in general: Acute and convalescent COVID-19 specimens originated in the United States, Italy and Spain. The analysed material was cDNA or gDNA that came from T cells, B-cell-depleted T cells, or PBMCs.

Per the authors' pipeline: How many nucleated cells were present was estimated from reference gene primer amplification. Sequenced by immunoSEQ multiplex PCR; TCRdb stores in-frame clones only, minus some. The D gene and trimming were derived from the DNA, and the V and J assignments and clone size from that table. The sample includes approximately 80,000 clones, approximately 90% of them seen just once. The receptor comes from a woman over 75 with acute or convalescent COVID-19. Sequencing used peripheral blood.

For the CDR3, the DNA is TGCGCCAGCAGCCCGTCCACTACTAATGAAAAACTGTTTTTT. It yields the protein CASSPSTTNEKLFF. This chain uses TRBV5-1 with TRBJ1-4; D is undetermined. The germline gives CDR1 SGHRS, CDR2 YFSETQ. Trimming shortened V by 4 bases and J by 2 bases, and 9 bases separated the two germline ends. The CDR3 consists of 14 residues.